Ten or more counts support the clone carrying this T cell receptor beta chain. The antigen is unknown. This sample was included in a study of T cells in Graves' hyperthyroidism and ophthalmopathy. Study-wide points: Within blood appeared most thyroid clonotypes that had expanded above 0.001.

Trimming removed 5 bases from V and 1 base from J, with 10 bases in between. Germline CDR1 and CDR2: KGHDR and SFDVKD. The CDR3 is 14 amino acids. Absent ophthalmopathy progression within 18 months defined stable Graves' hyperthyroidism. The CDR3 regions of TCR beta were amplified from RNA transcripts. HTBI primers were used for first-round RT-PCR of the TCR CDR3. A single record per CDR3 protein comes from TCRdb applying MiXCR to the multiplex PCR reads. The data hold roughly 170,000 distinct CDR3 sequences, with about a sixth observed a single time. This clonotype originated in a woman between 45 and 65 years old with Graves' hyperthyroidism. Source material: blood. The chain joins TRBV24-1 to TRBJ1-1; D may be TRBD1 (6 bases). The DNA for the CDR3 is TGTGCCACCAGTGCGGGGGGCTCGAACACTGAAGCTTTCTTT. Translated: CATSAGGSNTEAFF.